This T cell receptor beta chain was obtained from a study of cytomegalovirus exposure and HLA in healthy donors (dated by TCRdb to 2015 to 2018). Background for the entire study: An earlier analysis of several hundred of the donors reported about 290 Gb of sequence data and some 120 million unique TCR beta sequences from some 180 million T cells. Donor age, sex, ethnicity and CMV serostatus were compiled together with the repertoire data. Among some 410 genotyped donors of the cohort, an average of around 240,000 unique TCR beta nucleotide sequences were sequenced per donor, about a sixth of them non-productive. A later genetic analysis used genome-wide SNP genotypes for about 60% of the 666 donors, treating that subset as a discovery cohort. In a later analysis, previously published TCR beta repertoires from roughly 710 donors were re-analyzed and high-resolution HLA genotyping was added so that TCR occurrence patterns could be studied. The study used immunosequencing to profile the T cell repertoires of approximately 640 subjects and linked those repertoires to cytomegalovirus serostatus. Every repertoire in the discovery cohort had been generated on one and the same sequencing platform. The study was designed to test whether signatures of past pathogen exposure could be identified by cataloging public T cell receptors. To predict cytomegalovirus infection status, the study brought together high-throughput TCR immunosequencing, statistical association of individual TCRs with disease status, and machine learning. HLA typing included class I and class II loci at four-digit resolution. About 280 gigabases of sequencing data and roughly 81 million unique TCR sequences made up an early release that covered 640 HLA-typed donors. Four or five DR-DQ haplotypes were treated as single units for association and clustering because of strong linkage in the cohort. The later analysis used no new phenotypic data to find candidate immune exposures, relying instead on TCR beta sequences and their occurrence across donors. Typing coverage varied by locus: roughly 620-640 donors for A, B, C, DRB1 and DQB1; roughly 510 for DQA1; more than 600 for DPA1; under 490 for DPB1. A separate validation cohort of 90 to 150 different subjects was used in addition to the 666-subject first cohort. An earlier analysis of approximately 580 of the donors used high-throughput TCR beta sequencing to judge whether each TCR beta V gene segment behaved as functional or pseudogenic. Of the 300 to 500 genotyped donors, approximately 80% were placed in the genetic ancestry cluster associated with self-reported Caucasian donors. Results the study describes overall, beyond this receptor: Most TCR sequences were seen in very few donors, while some public TCRs were found in many individuals. According to a later analysis, most CMV-associated TCR beta chains appeared to be HLA-restricted, and the HLA associations seemed to be driven largely by CMV exposure. Specific HLA alleles were associated with 15,000 to 20,000 TCR beta sequences at a false discovery rate of 0.05 in a later analysis. Presence/absence analyses assumed roughly uniform sequencing depth across donors, an assumption that may not hold. A cluster of highly shared sequence variants was judged likely to be a technical artifact of the sequencing pipeline. A further reported finding was that TCR beta sequences accurately predicted the HLA-A and HLA-B alleles for most subjects in the first cohort. The study gave a list of under 200 TCR beta chains associated with cytomegalovirus. Because counts were too low, 15 or so rarely observed V segments, including chromosome 9 orphons, were excluded from the earlier analysis of some 540 of the donors. V-gene and J-gene trimming of TCR beta chains was associated with a missense DCLRE1C variant in a later genetic analysis, and the association was replicated in an independent cohort. This cohort had only TCR beta chains sequenced, and the lack of alpha or paired-chain data limited which features could be detected. Several of the top co-occurrence clusters appeared to be linked to parvovirus B19, influenza, CMV and Epstein-Barr virus, according to a later analysis. The authors suggested that the approach could potentially be extended to other disease states and immunological phenotypes. In vitro tests confirmed that a few of the cytomegalovirus-associated TCR beta chains recognize cytomegalovirus antigens. The classifier was reported to diagnose cytomegalovirus status with high specificity and sensitivity in both the original and validation cohorts. When HLA alleles, especially DR and DQ, strongly co-occurred, attributing TCR associations to individual alleles was difficult. Correlated functional status among segregating V segments might reflect linkage disequilibrium, but an unknown experimental factor could not be ruled out. Compared with the roughly 670-donor mean, donors in an Asian-associated ancestry cluster had fewer N-insertions in productive TCRs, according to a later genetic analysis. According to a later analysis, TCR association rates differed among HLA loci, with DRB1 alleles showing the most associated TCRs and HLA-C alleles showing the fewest. Because HLA typing was missing for some donors at each locus, association tests included only the typed subset. In an earlier analysis of roughly 500 of the donors, most TCR beta V segments appeared in productive rearrangements about 90% or about 30% of the time, broadly matching IMGT annotations. A later analysis found that HLA-associated TCR beta chains were more clonally expanded and had lower generation probabilities than equally common non-associated chains. The only immune exposure information available for the cohort was CMV serostatus.

About this clone itself: It has no known antigen specificity.

Library method: the immunoSEQ multiplex PCR assay. A mixture of 60 forward primers for TCR Vbeta segments and 13 reverse primers for TCR Jbeta segments was used in the multiplex PCR. Amplification of the CDR3 region of rearranged TCR beta genes was performed with a multiplex PCR assay on genomic DNA. Amplified TCR beta libraries were sequenced as 87-base-pair reads on the Illumina HiSeq System. From the authors' description of their analysis: Across the 670 or so repertoires, a later analysis counted some 80 million unique TCR beta chains, around 11 million of which were shared by at least two donors. Raw reads were error-corrected and collapsed into unique sequences with a nearest-neighbor algorithm that merged closely related sequences to remove PCR and sequencing errors. CDR3 sequences were aligned to IMGT reference sequences to assign V, D and J gene segments. For a sequence to be retained, at least a six-nucleotide match to both a V gene segment and a J gene segment was required. A rearrangement counted as productive if the CDR3 had no stop codons and remained in frame with V and J, and every other rearrangement counted as non-productive. Following IMGT convention, CDR3 was defined as the stretch from the second conserved V-encoded cysteine up to the conserved J-encoded phenylalanine. Sequences without an unambiguous match to a single V gene segment were excluded from the earlier analysis of almost 600 of the donors. An earlier analysis of several hundred of the donors called V segments functional above 56.7% productive rearrangements and segregating when the between-donor standard deviation exceeded 5%. To diagnose cytomegalovirus status from the catalog of TCR beta chain sequences, a statistical classification framework was built. In a later analysis, TCR nucleotide sequences were compared against IMGT/GENE-DB human TR gene sequences so that V and J genes could be assigned. A later analysis assigned CDR3 sequences and most-parsimonious VDJ recombination scenarios with the TCRdist pipeline. A later analysis defined each TCR beta chain by its CDR3 amino acid sequence plus V-gene family, and excluded reads lacking a unique V-gene family. As a way to deal with suspected cross-contamination and a sequencing artifact, a later analysis dropped approximately 590 nucleotide sequences that were highly shared and had low generation probability. In a later analysis, a clonal expansion index was calculated for each public chain from normalized within-repertoire ranks of inferred template counts. A later analysis computed generation probabilities with a VDJ recombination model fitted to out-of-frame rearrangements, and checked the results against IGoR. In a later analysis, TCR-TCR, TCR-HLA and TCR-CMV co-occurrence was scored with hypergeometric tests, and a repertoire-size bias correction was applied to TCR pairs. To estimate false discovery rates, a later analysis permuted the HLA or CMV assignments 20 times. In a later analysis, co-occurring TCRs were grouped with DBSCAN, and TCRdist sequence similarity was added when clustering was performed within HLA-allele-positive subsets. Repertoires with fewer than 30,000 or more than 120,000 public chains were left out of co-occurrence clustering, as were five repertoires with anomalous nucleotide sharing. Drawn from immuneACCESS, this table holds only the in-frame rearrangements with V and J called that TCRdb kept. Clones are partly lost; checked studies trace under half to an unresolved V gene and leave the rest unexplained. That table furnishes V, J and clone size, whereas the DNA furnished D and trimming. The sample's records list roughly 84,000 clones. In total, the top ten clones hold about 0.6% of the sample.

In total, 500 to 700 healthy bone marrow donors made up the cohort. At the time of sampling, all cohort members were nominally healthy, though unrecorded immune exposures were likely present. The donor was CMV seronegative and belonged to the group of over 300 seronegative cohort members. Each donor provided a peripheral blood sample, and peripheral blood mononuclear cells were used for TCR beta sequencing. The Qiagen DNeasy Blood Extraction Kit was used to extract genomic DNA from the blood cell samples. What was sequenced was PBMCs. The TCR sequence derives from a man in his fifties in good health and CMV-seronegative.

The CDR3 reads as follows: CASSRDRGPSDAQPQHF. The DNA is as follows: TGTGCCAGCAGTCGGGACAGGGGGCCTTCTGACGCTCAGCCCCAGCATTTT. The V and J segments used are TRBV27 and TRBJ1-5; 12 middle bases align to TRBD1. Via the germline V gene (reference sequence), CDR1 is MNHEY and CDR2 SMNVEV. From V the trimming removes 5 bases and from J it removes 6 bases, while the gene matches leave 11 bases of the junction unaccounted for. The CDR3 sequence holds 17 residues, the cysteine and phenylalanine included. Solely the CDR3 DNA is kept, with 51 bases framed from the first base.